Listed below are T cell receptor beta chains from one sample, sequenced in a study of T-cell reconstitution after alpha-beta-depleted transplantation in children. TCRdb independently ran MiXCR on the PCR reads; one entry per CDR3 protein. The sample holds about 70,000 distinct CDR3 sequences; about 11% are singletons and the top ten take less than 15%. The material was PBMCs, obtained before TCRalphabeta/CD19-depleted stem cell transplant. All receptors come from a boy between 5 and 17 years old with acute myeloid leukemia, due to receive a stem cell transplant. The conserved cysteine and the conserved F or W are not part of the CDR3 here. The D gene is left open where the match is weak. Some rows have no size entry. The others give once, few or many, or a class for an expanded clone.

d_gene: NA
len: 12
j_gene: TRBJ2-1
v_gene: TRBV14
abundance: few
CDR3aa: ASSQVQGGNEQF

d_gene: TRBD1
len: 15
j_gene: TRBJ2-5
v_gene: TRBV28
abundance: many
CDR3aa: ASSSPRRTGGSKTQY

d_gene: NA
len: 11
j_gene: TRBJ1-5
v_gene: TRBV12-3/TRBV12-4
abundance: many
CDR3aa: ASSDRPNQPQH

d_gene: TRBD1
len: 11
j_gene: TRBJ2-1
v_gene: TRBV2
abundance: many
CDR3aa: ASKAGTVYEQF

d_gene: TRBD1
len: 11
j_gene: TRBJ1-4
v_gene: TRBV30
abundance: few
CDR3aa: AWSGQGHEKLF

d_gene: NA
len: 9
j_gene: TRBJ1-5
v_gene: TRBV12-3/TRBV12-4
abundance: many
CDR3aa: ASSLGQPQH

d_gene: TRBD1
len: 12
j_gene: TRBJ2-1
v_gene: TRBV20-1
abundance: few
CDR3aa: SVKAQGVGNEQF

d_gene: TRBD1
len: 13
j_gene: TRBJ1-1
v_gene: TRBV5-6
abundance: many
CDR3aa: ASSGTGVGFTEAF

d_gene: TRBD1
len: 14
j_gene: TRBJ1-4
v_gene: TRBV12-3/TRBV12-4
abundance: few
CDR3aa: ASSLGGAGGTEKLF

d_gene: NA
len: 13
j_gene: TRBJ2-7
v_gene: TRBV4-1
abundance: many
CDR3aa: ASSPGADRPSEQY

d_gene: TRBD1
len: 14
j_gene: TRBJ1-4
v_gene: TRBV7-8
abundance: many
CDR3aa: ASSSYRGPTNEKLF

d_gene: TRBD1
len: 13
j_gene: TRBJ1-1
v_gene: TRBV12-3/TRBV12-4
abundance: NA
CDR3aa: ASSLLKDRDTEAF

d_gene: NA
len: 13
j_gene: TRBJ1-5
v_gene: TRBV6-2/TRBV6-3
abundance: few
CDR3aa: ASSYPTDSNQPQH

d_gene: NA
len: 15
j_gene: TRBJ1-1
v_gene: TRBV11-1
abundance: many
CDR3aa: ASSLRTRGTLNTEAF

d_gene: TRBD1
len: 17
j_gene: TRBJ2-6
v_gene: TRBV4-3
abundance: NA
CDR3aa: ASSQAPGQGAVGANVLT

d_gene: NA
len: 13
j_gene: TRBJ2-5
v_gene: TRBV29-1
abundance: NA
CDR3aa: SAQGGGGNQETQY

d_gene: NA
len: 13
j_gene: TRBJ2-7
v_gene: TRBV20-1
abundance: many
CDR3aa: SAVGYGSPSYEQY

d_gene: NA
len: 13
j_gene: TRBJ2-5
v_gene: TRBV25-1
abundance: many
CDR3aa: ASSELGDPQETQY

d_gene: NA
len: 13
j_gene: TRBJ2-1
v_gene: TRBV7-2
abundance: many
CDR3aa: ASSLEAGPYNEQF

d_gene: NA
len: 16
j_gene: TRBJ1-1
v_gene: TRBV6-5
abundance: many
CDR3aa: ASSYSTVLWGVDTEAF

d_gene: NA
len: 11
j_gene: TRBJ1-5
v_gene: TRBV20-1
abundance: many
CDR3aa: SARDPGYQPQH

d_gene: TRBD2
len: 15
j_gene: TRBJ2-7
v_gene: TRBV27
abundance: medium-sized
CDR3aa: ASSLLVAGTHSYEQY

d_gene: NA
len: 12
j_gene: TRBJ1-1
v_gene: TRBV10-3
abundance: many
CDR3aa: AITPAWGNTEAF

d_gene: NA
len: 9
j_gene: TRBJ1-3
v_gene: TRBV30
abundance: NA
CDR3aa: AWSPQNTIY

d_gene: NA
len: 13
j_gene: TRBJ2-1
v_gene: TRBV11-2
abundance: many
CDR3aa: ASSYEDSTYNEQF

d_gene: TRBD2
len: 14
j_gene: TRBJ2-1
v_gene: TRBV27
abundance: many
CDR3aa: ASRGLAGSSYNEQF

d_gene: NA
len: 11
j_gene: TRBJ2-4
v_gene: TRBV20-1
abundance: many
CDR3aa: SASPSGKNIQY

d_gene: NA
len: 10
j_gene: TRBJ1-5
v_gene: TRBV7-9
abundance: many
CDR3aa: ASTGGDQPQH

d_gene: NA
len: 11
j_gene: TRBJ1-2
v_gene: TRBV6-1
abundance: few
CDR3aa: ASIGEKTYGYT

d_gene: NA
len: 12
j_gene: TRBJ1-5
v_gene: TRBV20-1
abundance: many
CDR3aa: SARDSYSNQPQH

d_gene: NA
len: 10
j_gene: TRBJ2-7
v_gene: TRBV12-3/TRBV12-4
abundance: many
CDR3aa: ASSYGGSSKY

d_gene: NA
len: 12
j_gene: TRBJ2-5
v_gene: TRBV6-5
abundance: many
CDR3aa: ASSYAGNQETQY

d_gene: TRBD1
len: 13
j_gene: TRBJ1-2
v_gene: TRBV6-5
abundance: many
CDR3aa: ASSPQGGHNYGYT

d_gene: NA
len: 11
j_gene: TRBJ1-2
v_gene: TRBV12-3/TRBV12-4
abundance: many
CDR3aa: ATVTGSNYGYT

d_gene: NA
len: 11
j_gene: TRBJ1-6
v_gene: TRBV12-3/TRBV12-4
abundance: many
CDR3aa: ASKTANNSPLH

d_gene: NA
len: 15
j_gene: TRBJ1-5
v_gene: TRBV10-2
abundance: few
CDR3aa: ASSESGANLRNQPQH

d_gene: NA
len: 12
j_gene: TRBJ1-1
v_gene: TRBV5-1
abundance: NA
CDR3aa: ASSRGRGTTEAF

d_gene: NA
len: 12
j_gene: TRBJ2-2
v_gene: TRBV24-1
abundance: NA
CDR3aa: ASSWEGRNGELF

d_gene: NA
len: 16
j_gene: TRBJ2-2
v_gene: TRBV4-1
abundance: many
CDR3aa: ASSQTGSAGLGPGELF

d_gene: TRBD1
len: 11
j_gene: TRBJ1-2
v_gene: TRBV20-1
abundance: many
CDR3aa: SLPRTGGNGYT

d_gene: TRBD1
len: 12
j_gene: TRBJ2-3
v_gene: TRBV7-3
abundance: many
CDR3aa: ASSPRGHTDTQY

d_gene: TRBD1
len: 14
j_gene: TRBJ1-5
v_gene: TRBV25-1
abundance: many
CDR3aa: ASSDNDRDGNQPQH

d_gene: NA
len: 11
j_gene: TRBJ2-5
v_gene: TRBV20-1
abundance: many
CDR3aa: SAAPPAQETQY

d_gene: NA
len: 12
j_gene: TRBJ2-7
v_gene: TRBV20-1
abundance: many
CDR3aa: STHRDQGPYEQY

d_gene: NA
len: 15
j_gene: TRBJ1-5
v_gene: TRBV10-1
abundance: few
CDR3aa: ASSDGQALLLNQPQH

d_gene: TRBD1
len: 12
j_gene: TRBJ1-5
v_gene: TRBV7-9
abundance: many
CDR3aa: ASTGTGGNQPQH

d_gene: TRBD1
len: 14
j_gene: TRBJ1-1
v_gene: TRBV20-1
abundance: NA
CDR3aa: SAKRQGIGLVTEAF